The T cell receptor beta chain under discussion was sequenced for a study of T cells in Graves' hyperthyroidism and ophthalmopathy. General study findings and limits: Researchers found most expanded thyroid clonotypes above 0.001 in blood as well. A median roughly six months before onset, the model predicted ophthalmopathy.

This clonotype was detected ten times or more. Its matching antigen is unknown. Disease duration was under 3 months in the ophthalmopathy patients, who also had a Clinical Activity Score of at least 3 and a NOSPECS grade of at least 4. Uncontrolled infection, other autoimmune disease, pregnancy or lactation excluded patients. Amplification of TCR beta CDR3 regions was performed using RNA transcripts as template. The HTBI primer set served for first-round RT-PCR of the TCR CDR3. TCRdb recomputed calls from the multiplex PCR reads with MiXCR, one row per CDR3 protein. The table records 300,000 to 450,000 distinct CDR3 sequences, approximately 15% of them present only once. CDR3 length: 14 residues. V shed 3 bases and J shed 3 bases, with 11 bases lying between them. Per the germline V gene, CDR1 is SNHLY and CDR2 is FYNNEI.

The chain couples TRBV2 to TRBJ1-1, with D possibly matching TRBD1 (6 bases). The material sequenced was blood. The sequence was obtained from a woman aged 25 to 39 with Graves' ophthalmopathy. The CDR3 nucleotides read TGTGCCAGCAGTGAGGCCTCAGGGGACACTGAAGCTTTCTTT. Translation gives CASSEASGDTEAFF. Complete variable domain (other parts from reference TRBV2 and TRBJ1-1): EPEVTQTPSHQVTQMGQEVILRCVPISNHLYFYWYRQILGQKVEFLVSFYNNEISEKSEIFDDQFSVERPDGSNFTLKIRSTKLEDSAMYFCASSEASGDTEAFFGQGTRLTVV.